This T cell receptor beta chain was sequenced during a study of response to subunit inactivated influenza vaccine. Study-level findings and limits: New T cells are recruited in small numbers by each seasonal influenza vaccination, according to the authors' suggestion.

CDR3 length equals 16 residues. V lost 3 bases to trimming and J lost 0 bases, with 12 bases between them. The germline V gene has CDR1 SEHNR and CDR2 FQNEAQ (reference sequence). Points on this clonotype: Its antigen is unknown.

TCRdb redid the calling of the RT-PCR reads with MiXCR, one entry per CDR3 protein. This repertoire shows about 300,000 distinct CDR3 sequences, over 20% found once; its top ten account for about 9.3%. Sequencing used PBMCs from blood, obtained approximately 22 months after vaccination. The TCR originated in a man aged 50-75 years who received an inactivated influenza vaccine. V usage is TRBV7-9 and J usage is TRBJ1-5; a weak D match, TRBD1 (5 bases). The CDR3 nucleotides read TGTGCCAGCAGCTTGACTGGGACGGATAGCAATCAGCCCCAGCATTTT. Its translation is CASSLTGTDSNQPQHF.